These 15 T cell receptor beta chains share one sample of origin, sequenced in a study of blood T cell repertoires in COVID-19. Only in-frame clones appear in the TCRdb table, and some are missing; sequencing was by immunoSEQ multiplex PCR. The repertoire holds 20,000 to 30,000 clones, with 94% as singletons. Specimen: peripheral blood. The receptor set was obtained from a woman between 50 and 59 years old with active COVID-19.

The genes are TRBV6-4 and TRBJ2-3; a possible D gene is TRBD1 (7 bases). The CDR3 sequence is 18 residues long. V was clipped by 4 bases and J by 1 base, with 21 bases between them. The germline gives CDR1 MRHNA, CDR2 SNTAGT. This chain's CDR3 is CASSAGGTAFGGTDTQYF. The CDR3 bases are TGTGCCAGCAGTGCAGGGGGGACTGCGTTTGGGGGCACAGATACGCAGTATTTT.

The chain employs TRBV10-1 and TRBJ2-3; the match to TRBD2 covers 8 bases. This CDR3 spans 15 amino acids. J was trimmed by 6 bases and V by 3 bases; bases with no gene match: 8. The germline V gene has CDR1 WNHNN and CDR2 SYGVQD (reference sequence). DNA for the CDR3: TGCGCCAGCAGTGAAGCGGGAGTGGTGGAGGATACGCAGTATTTT. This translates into CASSEAGVVEDTQYF.

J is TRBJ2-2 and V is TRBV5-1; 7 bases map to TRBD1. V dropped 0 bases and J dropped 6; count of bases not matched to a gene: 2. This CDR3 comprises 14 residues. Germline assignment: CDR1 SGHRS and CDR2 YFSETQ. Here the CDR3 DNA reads TGCGCCAGCAGCTTGGTAACAGGGGCCGGGGAGCTGTTTTTT. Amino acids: CASSLVTGAGELFF. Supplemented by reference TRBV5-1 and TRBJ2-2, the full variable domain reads KAGVTQTPRYLIKTRGQQVTLSCSPISGHRSVSWYQQTPGQGLQFLFEYFSETQRNKGNFPGRFSGRQFSNSRSEMNVSTLELGDSALYLCASSLVTGAGELFFGEGSRLTVL.

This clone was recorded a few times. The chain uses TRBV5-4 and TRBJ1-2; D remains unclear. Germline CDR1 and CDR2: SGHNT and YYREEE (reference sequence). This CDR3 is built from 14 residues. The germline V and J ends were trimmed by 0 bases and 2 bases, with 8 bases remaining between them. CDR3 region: CASSLGRGNYGYTF. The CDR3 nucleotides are TGTGCCAGCAGCTTGGGGCGGGGAAACTATGGCTACACCTTC.

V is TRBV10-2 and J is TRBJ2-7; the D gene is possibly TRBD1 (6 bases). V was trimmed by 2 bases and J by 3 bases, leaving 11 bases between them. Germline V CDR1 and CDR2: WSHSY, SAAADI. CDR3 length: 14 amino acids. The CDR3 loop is CASSEVGRGYEQYF. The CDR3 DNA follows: TGCGCCAGCAGTGAGGTGGGCAGGGGCTACGAGCAGTACTTC.

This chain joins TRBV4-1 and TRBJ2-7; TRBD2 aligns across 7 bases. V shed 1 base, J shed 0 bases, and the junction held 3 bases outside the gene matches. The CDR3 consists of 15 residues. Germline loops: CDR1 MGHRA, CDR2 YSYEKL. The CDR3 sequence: CASSQVGGSSYEQYF. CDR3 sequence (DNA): TGCGCCAGCAGCCAAGTCGGCGGGAGCTCCTACGAGCAGTACTTC.

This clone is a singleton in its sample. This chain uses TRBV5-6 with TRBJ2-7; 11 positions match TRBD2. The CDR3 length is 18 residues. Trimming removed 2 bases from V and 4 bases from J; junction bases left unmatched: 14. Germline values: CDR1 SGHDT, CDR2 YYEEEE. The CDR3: CASSFQTSGSTIRYEQYF. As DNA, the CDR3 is TGTGCCAGCAGCTTCCAAACTAGCGGGAGTACAATTAGGTACGAGCAGTACTTC.

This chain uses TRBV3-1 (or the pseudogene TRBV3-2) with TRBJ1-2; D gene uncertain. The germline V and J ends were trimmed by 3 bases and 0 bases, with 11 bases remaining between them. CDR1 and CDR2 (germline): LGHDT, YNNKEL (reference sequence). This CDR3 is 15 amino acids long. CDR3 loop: CASSQNTQTNYGYTF. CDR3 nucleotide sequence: TGTGCCAGCAGCCAGAACACCCAAACTAACTATGGCTACACCTTC.

The CDR3, as DNA: TGTGCCACCCGGCAGGTCAACACCGGGGAGCTGTTTTTT. Translated: CATRQVNTGELFF. The chain couples TRBV28 to TRBJ2-2; D call uncertain. The CDR3 covers 13 residues. CDR1 MDHEN and CDR2 SYDVKM come from the germline V gene. Trimming removed 10 bases at V and 2 bases at J, with 11 bases between.

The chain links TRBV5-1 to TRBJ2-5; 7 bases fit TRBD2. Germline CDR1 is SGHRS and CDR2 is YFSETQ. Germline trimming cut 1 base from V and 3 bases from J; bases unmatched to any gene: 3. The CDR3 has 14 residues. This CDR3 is CASSLSGIEETQYF. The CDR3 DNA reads TGCGCCAGCAGCTTGAGCGGGATAGAAGAGACCCAGTACTTC.

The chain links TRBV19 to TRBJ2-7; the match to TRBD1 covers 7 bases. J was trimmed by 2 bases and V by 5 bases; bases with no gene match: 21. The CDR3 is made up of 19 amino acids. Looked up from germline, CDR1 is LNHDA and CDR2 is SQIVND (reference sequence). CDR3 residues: CASSYKPLRDSEIPYEQYF. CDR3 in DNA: TGTGCCAGTAGTTATAAGCCTTTACGGGACAGCGAAATTCCCTACGAGCAGTACTTC.

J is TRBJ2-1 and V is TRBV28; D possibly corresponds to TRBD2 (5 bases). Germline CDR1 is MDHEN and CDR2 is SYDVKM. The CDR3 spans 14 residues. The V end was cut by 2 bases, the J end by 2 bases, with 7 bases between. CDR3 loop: CASSLGGPYNEQFF. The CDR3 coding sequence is TGTGCCAGCAGTTTAGGAGGACCCTACAATGAGCAGTTCTTC.

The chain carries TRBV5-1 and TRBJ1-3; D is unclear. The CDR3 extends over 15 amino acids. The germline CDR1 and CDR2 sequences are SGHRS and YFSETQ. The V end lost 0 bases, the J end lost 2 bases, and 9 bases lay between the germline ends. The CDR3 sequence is CASSLDGGTGNTIYF. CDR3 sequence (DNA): TGCGCCAGCAGCTTGGATGGCGGGACTGGAAACACCATATATTTT.

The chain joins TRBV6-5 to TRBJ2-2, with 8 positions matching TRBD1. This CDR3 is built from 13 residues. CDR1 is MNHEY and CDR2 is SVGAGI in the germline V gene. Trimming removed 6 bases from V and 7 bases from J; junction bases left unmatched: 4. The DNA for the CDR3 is TGTGCCAGCAGCGACAGGGGAGGCGGGGAGCTGTTTTTT. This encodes CASSDRGGGELFF.

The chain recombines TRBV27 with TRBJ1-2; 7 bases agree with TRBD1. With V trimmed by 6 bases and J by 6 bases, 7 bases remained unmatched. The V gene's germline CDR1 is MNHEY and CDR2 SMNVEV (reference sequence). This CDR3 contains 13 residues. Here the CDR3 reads CASSLTGVHGYTF. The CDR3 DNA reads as TGTGCCAGCAGCCTTACAGGGGTCCATGGCTACACCTTC.